A selection of T cell receptor beta chains follows, all from one sample in a study of CD8+CD57+ T cells in acquired aplastic anemia. MiXCR, applied by TCRdb to the reads, yields one record per CDR3 protein. The sample lists about 40,000 distinct CDR3 sequences; under 80% were seen once. Specimen: sorted CD4+, CD8+, or CD8+CD57+ T cells (not recorded which) from PBMCs. These receptors were collected from a human donor with aplastic anemia. Both conserved end residues are part of each CDR3. A D gene is named only where the DNA matches it firmly. Clone size, where shown, is once, few, many, or a class for clones that have expanded.

cdr3_nt: TGCAGTGCTAGACCGGACAGGGGCTCTAACTATGGCTACACCTTC
cdr3_aa: CSARPDRGSNYGYTF
clone_size: .
v_call: TRBV20-1
j_call: TRBJ1-2
d_call: TRBD1

cdr3_nt: TGTGCCACCAGTGTCCTCGGAGGGAATAATTCACCCCTCCACTTT
cdr3_aa: CATSVLGGNNSPLHF
clone_size: .
v_call: TRBV24-1
j_call: TRBJ1-6
d_call: .

cdr3_nt: TGTGCCAGCCGCTTGGGACGAGGTTTGAACACTGAAGCTTTCTTT
cdr3_aa: CASRLGRGLNTEAFF
clone_size: .
v_call: TRBV7-8
j_call: TRBJ1-1
d_call: .

cdr3_nt: TGCAGCGTAGGGCGGGGTGGAAGCTCCTACAATGAGCAGTTCTTC
cdr3_aa: CSVGRGGSSYNEQFF
clone_size: few
v_call: TRBV29-1
j_call: TRBJ2-1
d_call: .

cdr3_nt: TGTGCCAGCAGCCCCCGAGGAGGGGAGAATCAGCCCCAGCATTTT
cdr3_aa: CASSPRGGENQPQHF
clone_size: few
v_call: TRBV5-5
j_call: TRBJ1-5
d_call: .

cdr3_nt: TGCAGCAGTTGGACTAGCTCCCTCTCAGAGCAGTTCTTC
cdr3_aa: CSSWTSSLSEQFF
clone_size: .
v_call: TRBV29-1
j_call: TRBJ2-1
d_call: TRBD2

cdr3_nt: TGTGCCAGCAGTTACCCGGTACTAGCGGGGGGCCTCTCCTACAATGAGCAGTTCTTC
cdr3_aa: CASSYPVLAGGLSYNEQFF
clone_size: .
v_call: TRBV6-2/TRBV6-3
j_call: TRBJ2-1
d_call: TRBD2

cdr3_nt: TGTGCCAGTAGGCAGGGAAGCCAGCCCCAGCATTTT
cdr3_aa: CASRQGSQPQHF
clone_size: .
v_call: TRBV19
j_call: TRBJ1-5
d_call: .

cdr3_nt: TGTGCCATCAGTGATAGTCGCGGGAAGAACACCGGGGAGCTGTTTTTT
cdr3_aa: CAISDSRGKNTGELFF
clone_size: .
v_call: TRBV10-3
j_call: TRBJ2-2
d_call: .

cdr3_nt: TGTGCCAGCAGCCCAGGGTATGGCTACACCTTC
cdr3_aa: CASSPGYGYTF
clone_size: many
v_call: TRBV9
j_call: TRBJ1-2
d_call: .

cdr3_nt: TGCAGTGCCGGCGGGGGGACAGGACATGGCTACACCTTC
cdr3_aa: CSAGGGTGHGYTF
clone_size: .
v_call: TRBV20-1
j_call: TRBJ1-2
d_call: TRBD1

cdr3_nt: TGTGCCAGCAACCCAGGGGAATGGGCCACAGATACGCAGTATTTT
cdr3_aa: CASNPGEWATDTQYF
clone_size: .
v_call: TRBV6-1
j_call: TRBJ2-3
d_call: .

cdr3_nt: TGTGCCAGCAGCGGCTGGGACAACCAAGAGACCCAGTACTTC
cdr3_aa: CASSGWDNQETQYF
clone_size: .
v_call: TRBV9
j_call: TRBJ2-5
d_call: .

cdr3_nt: TGTGCCAGCAGCTCCTCGGGGCAAGAGACCCAGTACTTC
cdr3_aa: CASSSSGQETQYF
clone_size: .
v_call: TRBV11-2
j_call: TRBJ2-5
d_call: .

cdr3_nt: TGTGCCAGCAACGCTAAATGGACAGGGTCCCCCTATGGCTACACCTTC
cdr3_aa: CASNAKWTGSPYGYTF
clone_size: many
v_call: TRBV12-3/TRBV12-4
j_call: TRBJ1-2
d_call: TRBD1

cdr3_nt: TGTGCCATCAGCGCCGACAGCAGCCGTTCACCCCTCCACTTT
cdr3_aa: CAISADSSRSPLHF
clone_size: once
v_call: TRBV10-3
j_call: TRBJ1-6
d_call: .

cdr3_nt: TGTGCCAGCAATGGCCAGGCGGGTGAGGAAGCTTTCTTT
cdr3_aa: CASNGQAGEEAFF
clone_size: many
v_call: TRBV7-9
j_call: TRBJ1-1
d_call: .

cdr3_nt: TGTGCCAGCAGCTCCTCGGACGGCCGTTCTAATCAGCCCCAGCATTTT
cdr3_aa: CASSSSDGRSNQPQHF
clone_size: many
v_call: TRBV5-4
j_call: TRBJ1-5
d_call: .

cdr3_nt: TGTGCCAGCAGTTCCCCCCTCGGGACACTCAATGAGCAGTTCTTC
cdr3_aa: CASSSPLGTLNEQFF
clone_size: many
v_call: TRBV12-3/TRBV12-4
j_call: TRBJ2-1
d_call: .

cdr3_nt: TGTGCCAGCAGCGCACAACACACTGAAGCTTTCTTT
cdr3_aa: CASSAQHTEAFF
clone_size: once
v_call: TRBV2
j_call: TRBJ1-1
d_call: .

cdr3_nt: TGTGCCAGCAGCTTAGTCCACCAAGAGACCCAGTACTTC
cdr3_aa: CASSLVHQETQYF
clone_size: .
v_call: TRBV7-2
j_call: TRBJ2-5
d_call: .

cdr3_nt: TGCAGCGTTGAGGTTCCTACTAGCGGGAGTACCGGGGAGCTGTTTTTT
cdr3_aa: CSVEVPTSGSTGELFF
clone_size: .
v_call: TRBV29-1
j_call: TRBJ2-2
d_call: TRBD2

cdr3_nt: TGTGCCACCAGTGAGGGTGGGGCCAGAGAGCAGTATTTT
cdr3_aa: CATSEGGAREQYF
clone_size: .
v_call: TRBV24-1
j_call: TRBJ2-3
d_call: .

cdr3_nt: TGCAGTGCTACCCTTCTTGCAGGGGCCGCCTACAATGAGCAGTTCTTC
cdr3_aa: CSATLLAGAAYNEQFF
clone_size: .
v_call: TRBV20-1
j_call: TRBJ2-1
d_call: .

cdr3_nt: TGCGCCAGCAGCCAAGACAGGATCTATGAGCAGTTCTTC
cdr3_aa: CASSQDRIYEQFF
clone_size: .
v_call: TRBV10-1
j_call: TRBJ2-1
d_call: .